One and the same sample provided the 21 T cell receptor beta chains below, sequenced in a study of T cell repertoires in ileal Crohn's disease. Time point given: proximal margin of the surgical specimen (macroscopically non-inflamed). Sequencing was performed with immunoSEQ multiplex PCR; in TCRdb, only in-frame clones are kept and a portion is missing. This sample has roughly 5,200 clones, with roughly 84% found just once. The sequencing input was ileal tissue. The receptors here all came from an adult with Crohn's disease.

The V and J genes are TRBV6-1 and TRBJ1-2, with D uncertain. Between the trimmed V and J ends, which lost 0 bases and 3 bases, there was a span of 8 bases. The CDR3 extends over 14 amino acids. The germline gives CDR1 MNHNS, CDR2 SASEGT. CDR3 sequence: CASSEAGRDYGYTF. CDR3 bases: TGTGCCAGCAGTGAAGCGGGCAGAGACTATGGCTACACCTTC.

The rearrangement uses TRBV27 and TRBJ2-1; D is undetermined. Trimming removed 6 bases from V and 0 bases from J, with 18 bases in between. In germline, CDR1 is MNHEY, CDR2 SMNVEV (reference sequence). CDR3 length: 17 amino acids. The chain's CDR3 is CASSPRKNGRSYNEQFF. In DNA form, the CDR3 reads TGTGCCAGCAGCCCACGAAAGAACGGGCGCTCCTACAATGAGCAGTTCTTC.

The rearrangement joins TRBV10-2 to TRBJ1-1, with D unresolved. The ends were cut back, 4 bases at V and 0 bases at J, with 6 bases in the middle. The CDR3 is 13 residues long. Germline V gene lookup returns CDR1 WSHSY and CDR2 SAAADI. As DNA, the CDR3 is TGCGCCAGCAGTGTAAGAGTGAACACTGAAGCTTTCTTT. Its translation: CASSVRVNTEAFF.

This rearrangement joins TRBV27 to TRBJ2-3; perhaps TRBD2 as D (6 bases). From germline, CDR1 is MNHEY and CDR2 SMNVEV (reference sequence). The CDR3 covers 16 residues. V lost 8 bases and J 2 bases, leaving 20 bases between the germline ends. CDR3 sequence reads: CASGGRDLILTDTQYF. The CDR3 region has the DNA TGTGCCAGCGGGGGACGGGACTTAATTCTCACAGATACGCAGTATTTT.

The chain employs TRBV4-2 and TRBJ2-1; 8 bases agree with TRBD2. This CDR3 spans 14 amino acids. The germline CDR1 and CDR2 sequences are LGHNA and YNFKEQ. With V trimmed by 1 base and J by 6 bases, 2 bases remained unmatched. The CDR3 protein is CASSQGGGPNEQFF. CDR3 DNA: TGTGCCAGCAGCCAAGGCGGGGGGCCCAATGAGCAGTTCTTC.

This sequence joins TRBV29-1 and TRBJ2-1, with D unclear. V was trimmed by 5 bases and J by 0 bases, leaving 8 bases between them. Germline V gives CDR1 SQVTM, CDR2 ANQGSEA. This CDR3 comprises 13 residues. The CDR3 spells CSVSWSSYNEQFF. The CDR3 bases are TGCAGCGTTTCTTGGAGCTCCTACAATGAGCAGTTCTTC.

The chain employs TRBV7-9 and TRBJ2-3, with a tentative D call TRBD2 (5 bases). The CDR3 length is 15 residues. CDR1 and CDR2 from the germline V gene are SEHNR and FQNEAQ (reference sequence). V was clipped by 5 bases and J by 4 bases, with 16 bases between them. For the CDR3, the DNA is TGTGCCAGCAGCAGAGGGTCTTTCCGGGCAGATACGCAGTATTTT. Encoded protein: CASSRGSFRADTQYF.

This clone was recorded a few times. The rearrangement uses TRBV25-1 and TRBJ1-1, with D unclear. V was pared by 6 bases and J by 0 bases, with 8 bases between. Germline loops: CDR1 MGHDK, CDR2 SYGVNS. The CDR3 length is 13 residues. CDR3 sequence (DNA): TGTGCCAGCAGACCGAGAATGAACACTGAAGCTTTCTTT. The encoded protein is CASRPRMNTEAFF.

CDR3: CASILGRYNQPQHF. The CDR3 coding sequence is TGTGCCAGTATTCTCGGACGATACAATCAGCCCCAGCATTTT. J is TRBJ1-5 and V is TRBV19; D call uncertain. Looked up from germline, CDR1 is LNHDA and CDR2 is SQIVND (reference sequence). Trimming stripped 7 bases from V and 3 bases from J, with 13 bases between. The length of the CDR3 is 14 residues.

CDR3 loop: CASSPLAGGANEQYF. The CDR3 bases are TGTGCCAGCAGCCCTCTAGCGGGAGGTGCCAACGAGCAGTACTTC. The chain employs TRBV7-8 and TRBJ2-7; 11 nucleotides agree with TRBD2. The germline CDR1 and CDR2 sequences are SGHVS and FQNEAQ. This CDR3 comprises 15 residues. V lost 5 bases, J lost 5 bases, and 8 bases stayed unmatched. Filled out from reference TRBV7-8 and TRBJ2-7, the complete variable domain reads GAGVSQSPRYKVAKRGQDVALRCDPISGHVSLFWYQQALGQGPEFLTYFQNEAQLDKSGLPSDRFFAERPEGSVSTLKIQRTQQEDSAVYLCASSPLAGGANEQYFGPGTRLTVT.

V gene TRBV9 combines with J gene TRBJ2-4; 12 bases are a match to TRBD2. This CDR3 contains 15 residues. V lost 0 bases to trimming and J lost 8 bases; unmatched junction nucleotides: 3. Per the germline V gene, CDR1 is SGDLS and CDR2 is YYNGEE. The CDR3 nucleotides are TGTGCCAGCAGCGTAGCTAGCGGGAGGGGTGACATTCAGTACTTC. Translation gives CASSVASGRGDIQYF.

V and J are TRBV10-3 and TRBJ2-7; 9 nucleotides match TRBD1. The trim removed 0 bases at V and 4 bases at J, leaving 10 bases unmatched. The CDR3 is 17 residues long. Germline CDR1 is ENHRY and CDR2 is SYGVKD. Written as DNA, the CDR3 is TGTGCCATCAGTGAGTCAACAGGGGGCGGTTTGCAGTACGAGCAGTACTTC. Amino acid sequence: CAISESTGGGLQYEQYF.

The V gene is TRBV30, the J gene TRBJ1-2; no firm D call. V lost 5 bases and J 0 bases, leaving 10 bases between the germline ends. Germline values: CDR1 GTSNPN, CDR2 SVGIG (reference sequence). CDR3 size: 13 residues. The CDR3 here is CAWFRETNYGYTF. CDR3 in DNA: TGTGCCTGGTTTCGGGAGACTAACTATGGCTACACCTTC.

The rearrangement joins TRBV7-8 to TRBJ2-2, with 7 bases aligning to TRBD2. There are 15 residues in the CDR3. Germline assignment: CDR1 SGHVS and CDR2 FQNEAQ. After removal of 5 bases from V and 5 bases from J, the junction contained 8 bases not matched to a gene. CDR3 in DNA: TGTGCCAGCAGCCCCCGGGACTACGGAACCGGGGAGCTGTTTTTT. Translation: CASSPRDYGTGELFF.

This rearrangement joins TRBV9 to TRBJ2-7; TRBD1 matches at 8 bases. Unmatched junction bases numbered 4, after V lost 4 bases and J lost 4 bases. This CDR3 is built from 13 residues. Germline CDR1 is SGDLS and CDR2 is YYNGEE. CDR3 DNA sequence: TGTGCCAGCAGCTCCCGACAGGGGTACGAGCAGTACTTC. It encodes CASSSRQGYEQYF. The full variable domain, with the rest looked up from reference TRBV9 and TRBJ2-7, is DSGVTQTPKHLITATGQRVTLRCSPRSGDLSVYWYQQSLDQGLQFLIQYYNGEERAKGNILERFSAQQFPDLHSELNLSSLELGDSALYFCASSSRQGYEQYFGPGTRLTVT.

This clone was detected once. The V call is TRBV4-2, the J call TRBJ2-6; a weak D match, TRBD2 (7 bases). Per germline, CDR1 LGHNA and CDR2 YNFKEQ. Trimming removed 0 bases from V and 5 bases from J, with 23 bases in between. This CDR3 spans 20 amino acids. Here the CDR3 reads CASSQEGEGVPLGWANVLTF. DNA of the CDR3: TGTGCCAGCAGCCAAGAAGGGGAGGGGGTTCCTCTTGGGTGGGCCAACGTCCTGACTTTC.

J is TRBJ2-5 and V is TRBV6-1; no clear D. The CDR3 totals 14 residues. The germline CDR1 and CDR2 sequences are MNHNS and SASEGT. The ends were cut back, 0 bases at V and 7 bases at J, with 12 bases in the middle. The CDR3 nucleotides read TGTGCCAGCAGTGAAGCTCGTGGGTTCTGGACCCAGTACTTC. The encoded protein is CASSEARGFWTQYF.

The chain carries TRBV30 and TRBJ1-6; D is unresolved. Trimming took 0 bases from V and 10 from J, leaving 7 bases between them. CDR3 length equals 12 residues. The germline V gene encodes CDR1 GTSNPN and CDR2 SVGIG (reference sequence). The CDR3 region has the DNA TGTGCCTGGAGTGTATCGGAGTCACCCCTCCACTTT. It codes for CAWSVSESPLHF. The full variable domain, completed using reference TRBV30 and TRBJ1-6, is SQTIHQWPATLVQPVGSPLSLECTVEGTSNPNLYWYRQAAGRGLQLLFYSVGIGQISSEVPQNLSASRPQDRQFILSSKKLLLSDSGFYLCAWSVSESPLHFGNGTRLTVT.

The chain links TRBV6-5 to TRBJ1-6; TRBD1 might be the D (5 bases). CDR1 and CDR2 (germline): MNHEY, SVGAGI. CDR3 length equals 14 residues. V lost 5 bases to trimming and J lost 7 bases, with 12 bases between them. CDR3 sequence reads: CASSIGQRNSPLHF. In DNA, the CDR3 is TGTGCCAGCAGTATCGGACAAAGGAATTCACCCCTCCACTTT.

V usage is TRBV28 and J usage is TRBJ2-6, with 10 bases matching TRBD1. There are 17 residues in the CDR3. Germline V CDR1 and CDR2: MDHEN, SYDVKM. The V and J ends lost 6 bases and 2 bases, in that order; junction bases with no gene match: 7. CDR3 protein: CASRKTGGVAGANVLTF. The CDR3 DNA is TGTGCCAGCAGAAAGACAGGGGGCGTCGCTGGGGCCAACGTCCTGACTTTC.

The chain uses TRBV6-5 and TRBJ2-5; 7 nucleotides match TRBD2. V lost 0 bases, J lost 7 bases, and 11 bases stayed unmatched. The CDR3 spans 16 residues. The V gene's germline CDR1 is MNHEY and CDR2 SVGAGI. CDR3 DNA: TGTGCCAGCAGTTACTCAGGGGCTAGCGGCCCGGGGACCCAGTACTTC. Its protein is CASSYSGASGPGTQYF.